The 26 T cell receptor beta chains in this list originate from one sample, sequenced in a study of T cell repertoires in cytomegalovirus infection. TCRdb used MiXCR to reprocess the reads, holding one entry per CDR3 protein. The sample has around 710,000 distinct CDR3 sequences; roughly 29% are singletons. No antigen is known for these receptors. Specimen: cultured CD8+ T cells from PBMCs, collected from culture after CMV antigen stimulation. These receptors were taken from a human donor in good health (CMV status not recorded). Some clones in this sample may be carry-over from other donors' samples.

In DNA form, the CDR3 reads TGTGCCAGCAGCCTTCTGGACTGGGGCGATACGCAGTATTTT. It encodes CASSLLDWGDTQYF. This chain connects TRBV7-6 to TRBJ2-3; D is possibly TRBD1 or TRBD2 (5 bases each). This CDR3 has 14 amino acids. Germline V lookup: CDR1 SGHVS, CDR2 FNYEAQ. Trimming left V 5 bases short and J 6 bases short, with 15 bases between. The full variable domain, in which reference TRBV7-6 and TRBJ2-3 provide the parts outside the CDR3, is GAGVSQSPRYKVTKRGQDVALRCDPISGHVSLYWYRQALGQGPEFLTYFNYEAQQDKSGLPNDRFSAERPEGSISTLTIQRTEQRDSAMYRCASSLLDWGDTQYFGPGTRLTVL.

This clonotype has more than one count but fewer than ten. The chain has TRBV2 and TRBJ2-2; maybe TRBD2 (5 bases). CDR1 is SNHLY, CDR2 FYNNEI, per germline. Trimming pared 6 bases from V and 6 bases from J, leaving 14 bases between. This CDR3 is built from 14 residues. The CDR3 loop reads CASRAVGGAGELFF. The CDR3 nucleotides read TGTGCCAGCAGGGCCGTAGGAGGCGCCGGGGAGCTGTTTTTT.

The table lists this clonotype with a few counts. This chain uses TRBV7-6 with TRBJ2-3; 8 bases fit TRBD2. The trim removed 4 bases at V and 8 bases at J, leaving 8 bases unmatched. CDR3 size: 14 residues. Germline CDR1 and CDR2: SGHVS and FNYEAQ. The CDR3 reads CASSSSGGASTQYF. CDR3 DNA: TGTGCCAGCAGCTCGTCCGGGGGGGCTTCTACGCAGTATTTT. The full variable domain, with the rest looked up from reference TRBV7-6 and TRBJ2-3, is GAGVSQSPRYKVTKRGQDVALRCDPISGHVSLYWYRQALGQGPEFLTYFNYEAQQDKSGLPNDRFSAERPEGSISTLTIQRTEQRDSAMYRCASSSSGGASTQYFGPGTRLTVL.

This clonotype was seen a few times. The chain has TRBV6-2 or TRBV6-3 and TRBJ2-4; D may be TRBD1 (6 bases). The CDR3 is made up of 16 amino acids. V lost 6 bases and J 5 bases, leaving 20 bases between the germline ends. Germline V gene sequence: CDR1 MNHEY, CDR2 SVGEGT. CDR3 DNA sequence: TGTGCCAGCAGCCCCTGGTTAACCCGACAGGAAAACATTCAGTACTTC. It is translated as CASSPWLTRQENIQYF.

At least ten counts were recorded for this clonotype. The chain carries TRBV7-8 and TRBJ1-5; D call uncertain. The V end lost 6 bases, the J end lost 0 bases, and 12 bases lay between the germline ends. Germline CDR1 is SGHVS and CDR2 is FQNEAQ. The CDR3 is made up of 15 amino acids. CDR3 coding DNA: TGTGCCAGCAGTTTTTTAGGTGGTAGCAATCAGCCCCAGCATTTT. This codes for CASSFLGGSNQPQHF. Supplemented by reference TRBV7-8 and TRBJ1-5, the full variable domain reads GAGVSQSPRYKVAKRGQDVALRCDPISGHVSLFWYQQALGQGPEFLTYFQNEAQLDKSGLPSDRFFAERPEGSVSTLKIQRTQQEDSAVYLCASSFLGGSNQPQHFGDGTRLSIL.

Here the CDR3 DNA reads TGCGCCAGCAGCCTAGATCCCCTAGGGACTAGCGGCATTCGGGATACGCAGTATTTT. This gives the protein CASSLDPLGTSGIRDTQYF. V gene TRBV4-1 combines with J gene TRBJ2-3; 11 bases align to TRBD2. There are 19 residues in the CDR3. With 4 bases clipped from V and 6 bases from J, the junction kept 18 bases outside the gene matches. Per the germline V gene, CDR1 is MGHRA and CDR2 is YSYEKL.

J is TRBJ2-3 and V is TRBV27, with TRBD1 as a possible D gene (5 bases). The CDR3 is 12 residues long. From germline, CDR1 is MNHEY and CDR2 SMNVEV (reference sequence). The V and J ends lost 4 bases and 5 bases respectively, with 7 bases between them. The CDR3 DNA follows: TGTGCCAGCAGTTACCAGGGAGATACGCAGTATTTT. Protein: CASSYQGDTQYF.

This clonotype has a handful of counts. The chain has TRBV12-3 or TRBV12-4 and TRBJ2-5; TRBD1 is a possible D gene (5 bases). This CDR3 is built from 15 residues. Trimming cost V 3 bases and J 0 bases, with 11 bases left between them. In DNA form, the CDR3 reads TGTGCCAGCAGTTTTTTCCAGGGTAACCAAGAGACCCAGTACTTC. As protein: CASSFFQGNQETQYF.

This clonotype was picked up a small number of times. This chain uses TRBV19 with TRBJ1-5, with D uncertain. Deletions cut 0 bases from V and 0 bases from J, with 9 bases between. The germline V gene encodes CDR1 LNHDA and CDR2 SQIVND (reference sequence). CDR3 length equals 16 residues. The CDR3 sequence: CASSIDGTISNQPQHF. CDR3 in DNA: TGTGCCAGTAGTATAGACGGAACGATTAGCAATCAGCCCCAGCATTTT.

This chain connects TRBV11-3 to TRBJ1-1, with D unresolved. The germline gives CDR1 SGHNT, CDR2 YENEEA. Trimming cost V 5 bases and J 0 bases, with 13 bases left between them. This CDR3 is built from 15 residues. CDR3 bases: TGTGCCAGCAGCAATGGCAGAGGAATGAACACTGAAGCTTTCTTT. This sequence encodes CASSNGRGMNTEAFF.

This clonotype was observed at least ten times. The rearrangement links TRBV6-1 to TRBJ1-2; no definite D call. Between the trimmed V and J ends, which lost 10 bases and 5 bases, there was a span of 17 bases. The CDR3 covers 13 residues. CDR1 is MNHNS and CDR2 is SASEGT in the germline V gene. CDR3 region: CAIGLRVWYGYTF. CDR3 coding DNA: TGTGCCATAGGGTTAAGGGTCTGGTATGGCTACACCTTC.

The V and J genes are TRBV7-9 and TRBJ1-2; D is unresolved. The length of the CDR3 is 11 residues. V was clipped by 5 bases and J by 5 bases, with 6 bases between them. Germline V lookup: CDR1 SEHNR, CDR2 FQNEAQ (reference sequence). The CDR3 region has the DNA TGTGCCAGCAGCGCCACATATGGCTACACCTTC. It translates to CASSATYGYTF. The variable domain in full, with the rest retrieved from reference TRBV7-9 and TRBJ1-2, is DTGVSQNPRHKITKRGQNVTFRCDPISEHNRLYWYRQTLGQGPEFLTYFQNEAQLEKSRLLSDRFSAERPKGSFSTLEIQRTEQGDSAMYLCASSATYGYTFGSGTRLTVV.

The V call is TRBV7-8, the J call TRBJ1-5; TRBD1 might be the D (6 bases). The V gene's germline CDR1 is SGHVS and CDR2 FQNEAQ. The CDR3 has 15 amino acids. V was shortened by 4 bases and J by 7 bases, with 17 bases between the two germline ends. CDR3 nucleotide sequence: TGTGCCAGCAGCTCGACAGGAGTGGGGGCACAGCCCCAGCATTTT. The encoded protein is CASSSTGVGAQPQHF.

The chain uses TRBV27 and TRBJ1-5, with TRBD1 identical over 11 bases. Germline trimming cut 6 bases from V and 6 bases from J; bases unmatched to any gene: 4. This CDR3 comprises 14 residues. Germline lookup yields CDR1 MNHEY and CDR2 SMNVEV (reference sequence). CDR3 sequence: CASRPGQGGQPQHF. CDR3 sequence (DNA): TGTGCCAGCAGACCGGGACAGGGGGGTCAGCCCCAGCATTTT.

This clonotype was picked up a small number of times. V usage is TRBV7-2 and J usage is TRBJ1-2, with a possible D match to TRBD1 (5 bases). Germline CDR1 reads SGHTA; CDR2 reads FQGNSA. The CDR3 covers 13 residues. Trimming cost V 5 bases and J 4 bases, with 11 bases left between them. CDR3 coding DNA: TGTGCCAGCAGCGAGACAGTGCTCTATGGCTACACCTTC. This codes for CASSETVLYGYTF.

The chain combines TRBV19 with TRBJ2-5, with D unresolved. The germline V and J ends were trimmed by 4 bases and 5 bases, with 11 bases remaining between them. Germline V gives CDR1 LNHDA, CDR2 SQIVND (reference sequence). The CDR3 covers 13 residues. CDR3 DNA sequence: TGTGCCAGTAGTACCATCGATGGGGAGACCCAGTACTTC. This gives the protein CASSTIDGETQYF.

V gene TRBV4-2 combines with J gene TRBJ1-2, with D possibly TRBD1 on 5 matching bases. V gave up 1 base and J gave up 3 bases, with 9 bases separating them. The CDR3 sequence is 14 residues long. Germline V gene lookup returns CDR1 LGHNA and CDR2 YNFKEQ. The CDR3 DNA sequence: TGTGCCAGCAGCCAAGCAGGGACGGACTATGGCTACACCTTC. It is translated as CASSQAGTDYGYTF.

The rearrangement joins TRBV10-3 to TRBJ2-3; 8 positions agree with TRBD2. The CDR3 runs 14 residues. Germline values: CDR1 ENHRY, CDR2 SYGVKD. Unmatched junction bases numbered 6, after V lost 8 bases and J lost 2 bases. The CDR3 is CAIGSGGNTDTQYF. DNA for the CDR3: TGTGCCATCGGGAGCGGGGGTAACACAGATACGCAGTATTTT.

V usage is TRBV10-2 and J usage is TRBJ2-3; 8 positions match TRBD2. Losses at the gene ends were 8 bases for V and 1 base for J; bases not matched to a gene: 8. CDR1 and CDR2 from the germline V gene are WSHSY and SAAADI. The CDR3 consists of 15 residues. The CDR3 loop is CASPVERGCTDTQYF. The CDR3 bases are TGCGCCAGCCCCGTGGAGCGGGGGTGCACAGATACGCAGTATTTT.

This clonotype came up a few times. This rearrangement joins TRBV4-1 to TRBJ1-1, with D unresolved. The CDR3 contains 12 residues. Trimming took off 0 bases at V and 8 bases at J, with 7 bases between the two ends. The germline gives CDR1 MGHRA, CDR2 YSYEKL. DNA for the CDR3: TGCGCCAGCAGCCAAGATGGGGAGGAAGCTTTCTTT. Encoded protein: CASSQDGEEAFF.

The V call is TRBV7-8, the J call TRBJ2-7, with D perhaps matching TRBD1 (6 bases). This CDR3 contains 14 residues. CDR1 SGHVS and CDR2 FQNEAQ come from the germline V gene. Trimming shortened V by 4 bases and J by 2 bases, and 12 bases separated the two germline ends. The CDR3 spells CASSSPGQTYEQYV. CDR3 DNA sequence: TGTGCCAGCAGCTCTCCAGGACAGACCTACGAGCAGTACGTC.

The genes are TRBV7-9 and TRBJ1-2; the match to TRBD1 covers 9 bases. Germline loops: CDR1 SEHNR, CDR2 FQNEAQ (reference sequence). The CDR3 consists of 15 residues. V was pared by 4 bases and J by 8 bases, with 11 bases of the junction left unmatched. CDR3 in DNA: TGTGCCAGCAGCTCGTCCCGGGACAGGGTAGTCGGCTACACCTTC. This gives the protein CASSSSRDRVVGYTF.

This clonotype was recorded many times. V is TRBV4-1 and J is TRBJ1-1; no definite D call. Deletions cut 1 base from V and 3 bases from J, with 12 bases between. Germline V gives CDR1 MGHRA, CDR2 YSYEKL. The CDR3 contains 15 residues. CDR3 sequence: CASSQGRVRDTEAFF. In DNA, the CDR3 is TGCGCCAGCAGCCAAGGGAGGGTAAGGGACACTGAAGCTTTCTTT.

This clonotype appeared a few times. The junction differs from germline at one of its ends, possibly a read error. This rearrangement joins TRBV20-1 to TRBJ2-1; a weak D match, TRBD2 (6 bases). The length of the CDR3 is 16 residues. Germline-derived CDR1 and CDR2 are DFQATT and SNEGSKA (reference sequence). CDR3 in amino acids: CSASAPGRGFYNEQFF. CDR3 DNA: TGTAGTGCTAGCGCCCCCGGGAGAGGGTTTTACAATGAGCAGTTCTTC.

The chain carries TRBV7-6 and TRBJ2-3; 9 bases are shared with TRBD2. The junction had 7 bases not matched to a gene; V was cut back by 4 bases and J by 5 bases. Per the germline V gene, CDR1 is SGHVS and CDR2 is FNYEAQ. CDR3 size: 15 residues. The CDR3 nucleotides are TGTGCCAGCAGCTCGCGGGGGGGTGTGAGAGATACGCAGTATTTT. It specifies CASSSRGGVRDTQYF.

This clonotype was counted a few times. This chain links TRBV7-9 with TRBJ1-5; 8 bases are shared with TRBD1. Germline V CDR1 and CDR2: SEHNR, FQNEAQ (reference sequence). V trimming: 5 bases; J trimming: 2 bases; junction bases outside the gene matches: 5. This CDR3 spans 15 amino acids. The CDR3 is CASSHGQGGNQPQHF. DNA of the CDR3: TGTGCCAGCAGCCACGGACAGGGTGGCAATCAGCCCCAGCATTTT.